This T cell receptor (beta chain) was profiled in a study of blood T cell repertoires in COVID-19. Study as a whole: Both acute and convalescent COVID-19 samples were obtained from the United States, Italy and Spain.

Participants' own reports of clinical history determined their cohort assignment. The recovered donors of Cohort 3 showed two negative PCRs, clearance, or symptom resolution. This clone was seen a single time. The CDR3 has 19 amino acids. The J segment lost 2 bases and the V segment lost 10 bases, leaving 20 bases of the junction unmatched. In germline, CDR1 is MNHEY, CDR2 SMNVEV (reference sequence). Under the authors' procedure: Amplification of reference gene primers provided the estimated nucleated cell counts. Profiled with immunoSEQ multiplex PCR; TCRdb holds only in-frame clones, not every one. The D gene and trimming were derived from the DNA, and the V and J assignments and clone size from that table. Of around 370,000 clones listed, 88% are singletons.

The chain joins TRBV27 to TRBJ2-6; 7 bases are shared with TRBD1. The clonotype originates from a woman aged 18-30 years who had recovered from COVID-19. The sample consisted of PBMCs or T cells enriched from blood (not recorded which). The CDR3 protein is CATLDRTGTVKPGANVLTF. The DNA for the CDR3 is TGTGCCACCCTTGATAGGACCGGGACAGTTAAGCCTGGGGCCAACGTCCTGACTTTC.